This note documents a single T cell receptor (beta chain) sequence. Its matching antigen is unknown. V was clipped by 3 bases and J by 5 bases, with 9 bases between them. This CDR3 is 12 amino acids long. The germline gives CDR1 SGHRS, CDR2 YFSETQ. These data originate in a study of T cell responses to AZD1222 COVID-19 vaccine. Regarding the study as a whole: Per reports, nearly half of all spike-specific TCRs target regions that are unmutated in variants.

Libraries were prepared by immunoSEQ multiplex PCR; TCRdb keeps only in-frame clonotypes and omits some of them. The table has approximately 90,000 clones, around 90% seen once; the top ten hold less than 4%. The chain joins TRBV5-1 to TRBJ2-7; D is unclear. This sequence originates from an adult in good health. Specimen: peripheral blood, collected on day 0 of AZD1222 vaccination. The CDR3 sequence: CASSSGPNEQYF. CDR3 nucleotide sequence: TGCGCCAGCAGCTCAGGTCCCAACGAGCAGTACTTC.